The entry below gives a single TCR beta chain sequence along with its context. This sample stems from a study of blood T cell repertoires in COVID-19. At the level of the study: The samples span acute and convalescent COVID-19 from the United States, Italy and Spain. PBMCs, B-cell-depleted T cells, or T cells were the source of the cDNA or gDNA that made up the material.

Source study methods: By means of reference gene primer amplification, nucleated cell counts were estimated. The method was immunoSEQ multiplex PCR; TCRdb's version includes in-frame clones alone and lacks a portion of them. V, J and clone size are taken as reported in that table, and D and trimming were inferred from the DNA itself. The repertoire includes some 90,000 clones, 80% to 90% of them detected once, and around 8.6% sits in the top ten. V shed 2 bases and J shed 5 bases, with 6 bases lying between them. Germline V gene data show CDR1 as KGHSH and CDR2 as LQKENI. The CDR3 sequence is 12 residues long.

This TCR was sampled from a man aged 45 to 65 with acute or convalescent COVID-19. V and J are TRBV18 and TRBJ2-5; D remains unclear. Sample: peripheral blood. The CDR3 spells CASSPNGETQYF. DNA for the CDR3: TGTGCCAGCTCACCAAACGGGGAGACCCAGTACTTC.